A single sample gave rise to the 29 T cell receptor beta chains below, sequenced in a study of immune evolution from preneoplasia to lung adenocarcinoma. Only in-frame clones appear in the TCRdb table, and some are missing; sequencing was by immunoSEQ multiplex PCR. The table lists about 1,800 clones, about 80% of them singletons, with roughly 15% in the top ten. Sequencing input: FFPE atypical adenomatous hyperplasia tissue from the lung. Subset defined: atypical adenomatous hyperplasia (AAH), lung preneoplasia. Every receptor here comes from a person aged 65 to 85 with lung adenocarcinoma.

This clone was found a few times. The gene calls are TRBV28 and TRBJ2-1, with 9 bases aligning to TRBD2. This CDR3 has 14 residues. V lost 7 bases and J lost 4; bases outside the gene matches: 5. The germline CDR1 and CDR2 sequences are MDHEN and SYDVKM. The CDR3 region is CASILTSGYNEQFF. CDR3 DNA: TGTGCCAGCATACTGACTAGCGGTTACAATGAGCAGTTCTTC.

The CDR3 loop reads CASSTDRPASGANVLTF. Here the CDR3 DNA reads TGCGCCAGCAGCACGGACAGGCCTGCGTCTGGGGCCAACGTCCTGACTTTC. V gene TRBV5-1 combines with J gene TRBJ2-6; 7 bases agree with TRBD1. The germline V gene has CDR1 SGHRS and CDR2 YFSETQ. The CDR3 has 17 residues. The J segment lost 1 base and the V segment lost 4 bases, leaving 8 bases of the junction unmatched.

The genes are TRBV28 and TRBJ2-1; D might be TRBD2 (6 bases). Germline V CDR1 and CDR2: MDHEN, SYDVKM. The CDR3 is 14 residues long. Trimming removed 4 bases from V and 4 bases from J, with 11 bases in between. The CDR3 DNA reads TGTGCCAGCAGTTCACTCGGGGGTTACAATGAGCAGTTCTTC. Translated: CASSSLGGYNEQFF.

The chain couples TRBV6-1 to TRBJ2-5, with TRBD2 matching over 10 bases. CDR1 is MNHNS, CDR2 SASEGT, per germline. V lost 5 bases, J lost 1 base, and 4 bases stayed unmatched. This CDR3 is built from 15 residues. CDR3 in amino acids: CASSFWTSGQETQYF. CDR3 coding DNA: TGTGCCAGCAGTTTCTGGACTAGCGGCCAAGAGACCCAGTACTTC.

CDR3 residues: CASSSGLAGVYEQYF. The CDR3, as DNA: TGTGCCAGCAGCTCGGGACTAGCGGGAGTCTACGAGCAGTACTTC. This chain joins TRBV5-6 and TRBJ2-7, with 14 bases identical to TRBD2. Unmatched junction bases numbered 2, after V lost 3 bases and J lost 3 bases. This CDR3 spans 15 amino acids. Germline loops: CDR1 SGHDT, CDR2 YYEEEE.

V usage is TRBV7-9 and J usage is TRBJ2-2; D possibly corresponds to TRBD2 (5 bases). Trimming took off 5 bases at V and 11 bases at J, with 9 bases between the two ends. The CDR3 runs to 11 residues. Per germline, CDR1 SEHNR and CDR2 FQNEAQ (reference sequence). The CDR3 nucleotides are TGTGCCAGCAGCCGGACTCTTGAGCTGTTTTTT. Translated, it gives CASSRTLELFF. The full variable domain, with the rest looked up from reference TRBV7-9 and TRBJ2-2, is DTGVSQNPRHKITKRGQNVTFRCDPISEHNRLYWYRQTLGQGPEFLTYFQNEAQLEKSRLLSDRFSAERPKGSFSTLEIQRTEQGDSAMYLCASSRTLELFFGEGSRLTVL.

This rearrangement joins TRBV6-4 to TRBJ2-1; 11 nucleotides align to TRBD1. The CDR3 is 15 residues long. V dropped 4 bases and J dropped 3; count of bases not matched to a gene: 2. The V gene's germline CDR1 is MRHNA and CDR2 SNTAGT. The DNA of the CDR3 is TGTGCCAGCAGTGCCGGGACAGGGGGCTACAATGAGCAGTTCTTC. It encodes CASSAGTGGYNEQFF.

The chain is built from TRBV5-1 and TRBJ2-3; D may be TRBD2 (5 bases). Trimming removed 5 bases from V and 6 bases from J, with 16 bases in between. The CDR3 is 14 amino acids. Germline V gene data show CDR1 as SGHRS and CDR2 as YFSETQ. CDR3 amino acids: CASRFKEAGDTQYF. CDR3 nucleotide sequence: TGCGCCAGCAGGTTTAAGGAGGCCGGCGATACGCAGTATTTT.

Only one count was recorded for this clone. The chain employs TRBV5-1 and TRBJ2-1; D is unclear. Deletions cut 0 bases from V and 3 bases from J, with 7 bases between. CDR3 size: 14 residues. The germline CDR1 and CDR2 sequences are SGHRS and YFSETQ. The CDR3 reads CASSLEVDYNEQFF. The CDR3 nucleotides read TGCGCCAGCAGCTTGGAAGTGGACTACAATGAGCAGTTCTTC. The full variable domain, rest sourced from reference TRBV5-1 and TRBJ2-1, is KAGVTQTPRYLIKTRGQQVTLSCSPISGHRSVSWYQQTPGQGLQFLFEYFSETQRNKGNFPGRFSGRQFSNSRSEMNVSTLELGDSALYLCASSLEVDYNEQFFGPGTRLTVL.

The chain combines TRBV4-1 with TRBJ2-2; D gene ambiguous. The CDR3 totals 19 residues. Trimming pared 0 bases from V and 2 bases from J, leaving 19 bases between. Germline loops: CDR1 MGHRA, CDR2 YSYEKL. The CDR3 bases are TGCGCCAGCAGCCAAGATGTTTACGGACCGCCGGGCAACACCGGGGAGCTGTTTTTT. This codes for CASSQDVYGPPGNTGELFF.

V is TRBV5-1 and J is TRBJ1-3, with D hard to call. The V gene lost 4 bases and the J gene lost 0 bases, with 17 bases spanning the gap. Germline values: CDR1 SGHRS, CDR2 YFSETQ. The CDR3 runs to 17 residues. CDR3: CASSLQSGPNSGNTIYF. CDR3 nucleotide sequence: TGCGCCAGCAGCCTACAAAGCGGACCGAACTCTGGAAACACCATATATTTT. The full variable domain, completed using reference TRBV5-1 and TRBJ1-3, is KAGVTQTPRYLIKTRGQQVTLSCSPISGHRSVSWYQQTPGQGLQFLFEYFSETQRNKGNFPGRFSGRQFSNSRSEMNVSTLELGDSALYLCASSLQSGPNSGNTIYFGEGSWLTVV.

The chain carries TRBV5-1 and TRBJ1-2; D remains ambiguous. Germline CDR1 is SGHRS and CDR2 is YFSETQ. The CDR3 has 15 amino acids. V was pared by 1 base and J by 4 bases, with 14 bases between. CDR3 nucleotide sequence: TGCGCCAGCAGCTTGACCCCCTCCCTTTTCTATGGCTACACCTTC. This codes for CASSLTPSLFYGYTF. The full variable domain, with the rest looked up from reference TRBV5-1 and TRBJ1-2, is KAGVTQTPRYLIKTRGQQVTLSCSPISGHRSVSWYQQTPGQGLQFLFEYFSETQRNKGNFPGRFSGRQFSNSRSEMNVSTLELGDSALYLCASSLTPSLFYGYTFGSGTRLTVV.

For this clone: At one end the junction does not follow the germline gene, possibly because of a read error. DNA of the CDR3: TGTGCCAGCAGTGAATCATCTAGTCAGTCCCAGCATTTT. Its protein is CASSESSSQSQHF. The V call is TRBV6-4, the J call TRBJ1-5; D unclear. CDR3 length: 13 amino acids. The germline CDR1 and CDR2 sequences are MRHNA and SNTAGT.

V is TRBV29-1 and J is TRBJ2-7, with D tentatively TRBD2 (6 bases). The CDR3 covers 13 residues. The V and J ends lost 3 bases and 7 bases respectively, with 16 bases between them. Germline assignment: CDR1 SQVTM and CDR2 ANQGSEA. CDR3 in amino acids: CSVEGRARGEQYF. For the CDR3, the DNA is TGCAGCGTTGAGGGAAGGGCCCGGGGGGAGCAGTACTTC.

The CDR3 region is CASSRYEYSGTEQFF. CDR3 bases: TGTGCCAGCAGCCGTTACGAATATAGCGGGACTGAGCAGTTCTTC. The chain has TRBV28 and TRBJ2-1, with TRBD2 identical over 8 bases. CDR1 is MDHEN and CDR2 is SYDVKM in the germline V gene. The CDR3 extends over 15 amino acids. The ends lost 6 bases at V and 9 bases at J; junction bases unmatched: 13.

The chain's CDR3 is CASSLVWRDTQYF. CDR3 DNA: TGCGCCAGCAGCTTGGTATGGCGGGATACGCAGTATTTT. The V and J genes are TRBV5-1 and TRBJ2-3; the D is unclear. The ends were cut back, 0 bases at V and 6 bases at J, with 8 bases in the middle. Germline V gene sequence: CDR1 SGHRS, CDR2 YFSETQ. The length of the CDR3 is 13 residues.

V and J are TRBV28 and TRBJ2-7; D unclear. Germline CDR1 MDHEN, CDR2 SYDVKM. The V and J ends lost 6 bases and 6 bases respectively, with 12 bases between them. This CDR3 has 12 amino acids. CDR3 loop: CASSLTMAEQYF. The DNA of the CDR3 is TGTGCCAGCAGCCTCACGATGGCCGAGCAGTACTTC.

This chain connects TRBV28 to TRBJ2-1; 7 bases are shared with TRBD2. Germline V gene data show CDR1 as MDHEN and CDR2 as SYDVKM. Trimming removed 7 bases from V and 4 bases from J; junction bases left unmatched: 4. This CDR3 has 13 amino acids. This CDR3 is CASTWGGYNEQFF. CDR3 bases: TGTGCCAGCACCTGGGGGGGATACAATGAGCAGTTCTTC.

V is TRBV29-1 and J is TRBJ2-1; 11 bases are a match to TRBD2. The trim removed 3 bases at V and 0 bases at J, leaving 7 bases unmatched. The CDR3 is 17 amino acids. Germline V gives CDR1 SQVTM, CDR2 ANQGSEA. In DNA form, the CDR3 reads TGCAGCGTTGACTTGGGACTAGCGGTTAGCTCCTACAATGAGCAGTTCTTC. Translating gives CSVDLGLAVSSYNEQFF.

This clone is deemed large (0.1 to 1%). This specimen includes other DNA sequences encoding the same CDR3. J is TRBJ2-1 and V is TRBV6-5; D gene ambiguous. The CDR3 runs 16 residues. V lost 2 bases and J lost 0, with 11 bases in between. From germline, CDR1 is MNHEY and CDR2 SVGAGI. CDR3 residues: CASSYRRPSSYNEQFF. In nucleotides, the CDR3 is TGTGCCAGCAGTTACCGCCGGCCGAGCTCCTACAATGAGCAGTTCTTC.

V gene TRBV6-5 combines with J gene TRBJ2-1, with 7 nucleotides matching TRBD2. Germline assignment: CDR1 MNHEY and CDR2 SVGAGI. The V and J ends lost 8 bases and 9 bases, in that order; junction bases with no gene match: 13. The CDR3 length is 14 residues. CDR3 nucleotide sequence: TGTGCCAGCCGCTCTTCGACTAGCTTGGCTGAGCAGTTCTTC. As protein: CASRSSTSLAEQFF.

The rearrangement uses TRBV5-4 and TRBJ2-5, with a tentative D call TRBD2 (5 bases). The CDR3 has 13 amino acids. Between the trimmed V and J ends, which lost 1 base and 5 bases, there was a span of 9 bases. The germline V gene has CDR1 SGHNT and CDR2 YYREEE (reference sequence). CDR3 protein: CASSLRGGETQYF. Written as DNA, the CDR3 is TGTGCCAGCAGCTTGCGGGGTGGGGAGACCCAGTACTTC. Looking up the rest from reference TRBV5-4 and TRBJ2-5 gives the full variable domain: ETGVTQSPTHLIKTRGQQVTLRCSSQSGHNTVSWYQQALGQGPQFIFQYYREEENGRGNFPPRFSGLQFPNYSSELNVNALELDDSALYLCASSLRGGETQYFGPGTRLLVL.

The gene calls are TRBV28 and TRBJ2-7; a weak D match, TRBD2 (5 bases). This CDR3 has 13 residues. Germline V CDR1 and CDR2: MDHEN, SYDVKM. The ends were cut back, 8 bases at V and 3 bases at J, with 14 bases in the middle. The CDR3 DNA follows: TGTGCCAGCCAGACTCGGGGAGACTACGAGCAGTACTTC. Residues: CASQTRGDYEQYF.

The genes are TRBV9 and TRBJ1-1, with D hard to call. Per germline, CDR1 SGDLS and CDR2 YYNGEE. Trimming took 4 bases from V and 6 from J, leaving 10 bases between them. This CDR3 is 12 amino acids long. This CDR3 reads CASSQMGSEAFF. As DNA, the CDR3 is TGTGCCAGCAGCCAGATGGGCTCTGAAGCTTTCTTT.

The chain couples TRBV30 to TRBJ2-7; D gene uncertain. This CDR3 contains 13 residues. The ends were cut back, 1 base at V and 5 bases at J, with 12 bases in the middle. CDR1 is GTSNPN and CDR2 is SVGIG in the germline V gene (reference sequence). The CDR3 here is CAWSEGFVDEQYF. The CDR3 DNA reads TGTGCCTGGAGTGAAGGCTTCGTAGACGAGCAGTACTTC.

This clone has just a few counts. This chain uses TRBV19 with TRBJ1-2; 7 positions agree with TRBD1. This CDR3 contains 14 residues. The V segment lost 7 bases and the J segment 3 bases; nucleotides outside the gene matches: 8. Germline CDR1 is LNHDA and CDR2 is SQIVND (reference sequence). In nucleotides, the CDR3 is TGTGCCAGTACCTCGACAGGGTACTACTATGGCTACACCTTC. The encoded protein is CASTSTGYYYGYTF.

The rearrangement joins TRBV4-1 to TRBJ2-2; 9 bases align to TRBD2. The CDR3 has 19 amino acids. The trim removed 4 bases at V and 0 bases at J, leaving 12 bases unmatched. Germline V lookup: CDR1 MGHRA, CDR2 YSYEKL. CDR3 sequence (DNA): TGCGCCAGCAGCCTTACGGCCATAGCGGGGGACGCGAACACCGGGGAGCTGTTTTTT. Amino acids: CASSLTAIAGDANTGELFF.

The V and J genes are TRBV4-1 and TRBJ2-5; 8 bases agree with TRBD1. This CDR3 has 15 amino acids. CDR1 MGHRA and CDR2 YSYEKL come from the germline V gene. V was clipped by 4 bases and J by 1 base; unmatched bases: 5. The chain's CDR3 is CASSPSGQVQETQYF. DNA of the CDR3: TGCGCCAGCAGCCCGTCGGGACAGGTCCAAGAGACCCAGTACTTC.

The chain has TRBV18 and TRBJ2-2; the D is unclear. The CDR3 extends over 15 amino acids. Germline V lookup: CDR1 KGHSH, CDR2 LQKENI. V shed 0 bases and J shed 2 bases, with 7 bases lying between them. CDR3 loop: CASSPPARNTGELFF. CDR3 in DNA: TGTGCCAGCTCACCACCCGCCCGAAACACCGGGGAGCTGTTTTTT.